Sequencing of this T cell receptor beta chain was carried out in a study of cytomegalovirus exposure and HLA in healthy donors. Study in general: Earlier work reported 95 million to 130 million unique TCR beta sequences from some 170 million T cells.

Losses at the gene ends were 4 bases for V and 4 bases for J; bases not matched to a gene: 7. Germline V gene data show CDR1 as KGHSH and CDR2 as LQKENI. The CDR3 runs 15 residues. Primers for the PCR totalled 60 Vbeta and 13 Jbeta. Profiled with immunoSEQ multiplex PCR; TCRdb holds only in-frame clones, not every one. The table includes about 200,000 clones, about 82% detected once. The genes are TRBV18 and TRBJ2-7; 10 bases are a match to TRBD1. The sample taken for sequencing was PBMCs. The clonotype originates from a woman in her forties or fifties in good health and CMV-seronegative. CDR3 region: CASSQPGQGNYEQYF. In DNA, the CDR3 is TGTGCCAGCTCACAACCGGGACAGGGGAATTACGAGCAGTACTTC.